Listed here are 12 T cell receptor beta chains from one sample, sequenced in a study of CD8+ T cells in alopecia areata (dated by TCRdb to 2016 to 2019). The treatment or condition label here, explained by the study, means: oral pan-JAK inhibitor, 5-10 mg twice daily. The library relied on the immunoSEQ multiplex PCR assay. To provide template for TCR sequencing, every sample had RNA extracted and reverse transcribed into cDNA. TCRdb obtained this table from immuneACCESS and retained in-frame rearrangements with V and J assigned. These tables miss some clones; where compared with another copy, unresolved V genes account for less than half of the shortfall, and the remainder is unexplained. This sample gives 150,000 to 200,000 clones in total; approximately 67% of them show up just once. The ten largest clones capture 1.3% of the sample. The sample in question was CD4+ T cells sorted from blood, obtained at week 49, from a patient treated with tofacitinib. The origin of the receptors is a human donor with alopecia areata.

The chain recombines TRBV14 with TRBJ2-7, with TRBD1 as a possible D gene (6 bases). Trimming pared 0 bases from V and 6 bases from J, leaving 9 bases between. CDR1 SGHDN and CDR2 FVKESK come from the germline V gene. The CDR3 is 13 residues long. DNA for the CDR3: TGTGCCAGCAGCCAAGACTTAGGGGGCGAGCAGTACTTC. It translates to CASSQDLGGEQYF.

The J gene is TRBJ1-1, the V gene TRBV30; D unclear. CDR1 GTSNPN and CDR2 SVGIG come from the germline V gene (reference sequence). The CDR3 runs 13 residues. Trimming left V 0 bases short and J 4 bases short, with 9 bases between. The CDR3 DNA follows: TGTGCCTGGAGTGTACTGGCTGGCACTGAAGCTTTCTTT. Its translation is CAWSVLAGTEAFF.

V and J are TRBV27 and TRBJ1-2, with D maybe TRBD1 (6 bases). This CDR3 region has 13 residues. V lost 5 bases and J lost 3, with 10 bases in between. The germline CDR1 and CDR2 sequences are MNHEY and SMNVEV (reference sequence). The CDR3 sequence is CASSPRGHYGYTF. The DNA for the CDR3 is TGTGCCAGCAGTCCCAGGGGACACTATGGCTACACCTTC.

This chain joins TRBV6-5 and TRBJ1-1, with unresolved D. Germline CDR1 and CDR2: MNHEY and SVGAGI. The CDR3 sequence is 14 residues long. V dropped 7 bases and J dropped 1 base, with 13 bases sitting between them. CDR3 in DNA: TGTGCCAGCAACCGGTTGGGTAGGAACACTGAAGCTTTCTTT. This encodes CASNRLGRNTEAFF.

This rearrangement joins TRBV30 to TRBJ1-1; tentatively, D is TRBD1 (6 bases). Trimming shortened V by 1 base and J by 4 bases, and 13 bases separated the two germline ends. The CDR3 length is 14 residues. Germline V gene lookup returns CDR1 GTSNPN and CDR2 SVGIG (reference sequence). The CDR3 sequence is CAWSDQGFGTEAFF. CDR3 DNA: TGTGCCTGGAGTGATCAGGGGTTTGGCACTGAAGCTTTCTTT.

J is TRBJ2-6 and V is TRBV19, with TRBD1 as a possible D gene (7 bases). V was cut by 11 bases and J by 0 bases, with 20 bases left in between. CDR1 is LNHDA and CDR2 is SQIVND in the germline V gene (reference sequence). This CDR3 is built from 17 residues. The CDR3 is CASHRGTVISGANVLTF. CDR3 DNA sequence: TGTGCCTCCCATCGGGGGACAGTCATCTCTGGGGCCAACGTCCTGACTTTC.

This clone appeared a single time. The genes are TRBV27 and TRBJ2-5, with 10 bases aligning to TRBD1. This CDR3 comprises 15 residues. V lost 6 bases to trimming and J lost 1 base; unmatched junction nucleotides: 5. Per germline, CDR1 MNHEY and CDR2 SMNVEV (reference sequence). DNA for the CDR3: TGTGCCAGCAGCCGACAGGGGGCTCCCCAAGAGACCCAGTACTTC. Amino acids: CASSRQGAPQETQYF.

The gene calls are TRBV6-5 and TRBJ2-7; D gene ambiguous. The CDR3 sequence is 14 residues long. Germline assignment: CDR1 MNHEY and CDR2 SVGAGI. Between the trimmed V and J ends, which lost 5 bases and 2 bases, there was a span of 13 bases. The CDR3 here is CASSGQEPTYEQYF. CDR3 bases: TGTGCCAGCAGTGGGCAGGAGCCTACCTACGAGCAGTACTTC.

V is TRBV11-2 and J is TRBJ1-6, with 7 positions matching TRBD1. The CDR3 contains 15 residues. V shed 1 base, J shed 6 bases, and the junction held 3 bases outside the gene matches. Germline V lookup: CDR1 SGHAT, CDR2 FQNNGV. The CDR3 nucleotides read TGTGCCAGCAGCTTAGCACAGGGGAGTAATTCACCCCTCCACTTT. As protein: CASSLAQGSNSPLHF.

The chain joins TRBV29-1 to TRBJ2-1, with D unclear. V gave up 4 bases and J gave up 3 bases, with 7 bases separating them. The CDR3 is made up of 12 amino acids. The V gene's germline CDR1 is SQVTM and CDR2 ANQGSEA. The CDR3, as DNA: TGCAGCGTTGGACCCATCTACAATGAGCAGTTCTTC. Translation: CSVGPIYNEQFF.

The V call is TRBV4-3, the J call TRBJ1-6; D remains ambiguous. In germline, CDR1 is LGHNA, CDR2 YSLEER. The V and J ends lost 0 bases and 4 bases respectively, with 13 bases between them. The CDR3 consists of 17 residues. The DNA of the CDR3 is TGCGCCAGCAGCCAAGATGGTTCCCCCGCTTATAATTCACCCCTCCACTTT. Encoded protein: CASSQDGSPAYNSPLHF.

V usage is TRBV29-1 and J usage is TRBJ2-1, with 7 bases lining up with TRBD2. CDR1 is SQVTM and CDR2 is ANQGSEA in the germline V gene. Trimming removed 4 bases from V and 9 bases from J; junction bases left unmatched: 9. The CDR3 extends over 13 amino acids. The CDR3 reads CSVGNGGYGEQFF. CDR3 bases: TGCAGCGTTGGTAACGGGGGGTATGGTGAGCAGTTCTTC.